This T cell receptor (beta chain) was profiled in a study of monozygotic twins with cystic fibrosis. Clones were sequenced by immunoSEQ multiplex PCR, and TCRdb holds only the in-frame ones, with some missing. Of about 23,000 clones in the sample, around 97% were seen once. CDR3 size: 11 residues. Germline V gene lookup returns CDR1 MNHNY and CDR2 SVGAGI (reference sequence). V was clipped by 10 bases and J by 6 bases, with 12 bases between them. The chain carries TRBV6-6 and TRBJ1-2; D unclear. Sequencing used blood. This TCR was sampled from a girl aged 10 to 17 with cystic fibrosis. CDR3 nucleotide sequence: TGTGCCATCTCGATAGGCGATGGCTACACCTTC. Its protein product is CAISIGDGYTF.